Each of the 13 T cell receptor beta chains below was sequenced from the same sample in a study of blood T cell repertoires in COVID-19. The assay was immunoSEQ multiplex PCR, and TCRdb's table has in-frame clones only and misses some. The sample records roughly 150,000 clones, roughly four fifths being singletons. The material sequenced was peripheral blood. The source of these receptors is a man in his fifties or sixties with active or convalescent COVID-19.

V gene TRBV5-1 combines with J gene TRBJ1-4, with a possible D match to TRBD1 (6 bases). Trimming removed 5 bases from V and 7 bases from J, with 12 bases in between. The CDR3 loop spans 13 amino acids. CDR1 is SGHRS and CDR2 is YFSETQ in the germline V gene. CDR3 loop: CASRRSQGEKLFF. CDR3 nucleotide sequence: TGCGCCAGCAGACGGTCACAGGGTGAAAAACTGTTTTTT.

V gene TRBV5-1 combines with J gene TRBJ2-5; the match to TRBD1 covers 7 bases. CDR1 SGHRS and CDR2 YFSETQ come from the germline V gene. This CDR3 has 14 amino acids. J was trimmed by 5 bases and V by 5 bases; bases with no gene match: 9. The CDR3 nucleotides are TGCGCCAGCAGGGCCGGGACAGTCTCGGAGACCCAGTACTTC. Its protein product is CASRAGTVSETQYF.

J is TRBJ1-4 and V is TRBV6-6; TRBD1 might be the D (5 bases). This CDR3 is 14 amino acids long. Germline V gene sequence: CDR1 MNHNY, CDR2 SVGAGI (reference sequence). V lost 8 bases and J lost 5, with 15 bases in between. Written as DNA, the CDR3 is TGTGCCAGCCATGGGCAGGGCAAGAATGAAAAACTGTTTTTT. Protein: CASHGQGKNEKLFF.

The genes are TRBV5-4 and TRBJ2-5, with TRBD1 matching 7 bases. Germline CDR1 reads SGHNT; CDR2 reads YYREEE (reference sequence). V was clipped by 4 bases and J by 4 bases; unmatched bases: 16. The CDR3 totals 17 residues. CDR3: CASSRSGTGVVGETQYF. As DNA, the CDR3 is TGTGCCAGCAGCCGGAGCGGAACAGGGGTTGTGGGAGAGACCCAGTACTTC.

The chain couples TRBV4-1 to TRBJ1-2; possible D gene TRBD1, 5 bases. With 0 bases removed from V and 6 bases from J, the gap between germline ends came to 17 bases. The CDR3 is 16 amino acids. Germline V CDR1 and CDR2: MGHRA, YSYEKL. The CDR3 DNA sequence: TGCGCCAGCAGCCAAGATGGGTTGGGGCAGAGAGATGGCTACACCTTC. Its protein product is CASSQDGLGQRDGYTF.

This clone was picked up one time. The gene calls are TRBV5-1 and TRBJ2-5; D may be TRBD2 (5 bases). CDR3 length equals 15 residues. The V gene lost 4 bases and the J gene lost 2 bases, with 15 bases spanning the gap. The germline V gene encodes CDR1 SGHRS and CDR2 YFSETQ. CDR3 in amino acids: CASSPRTGVQETQYF. DNA of the CDR3: TGCGCCAGCAGCCCCAGAACCGGGGTGCAAGAGACCCAGTACTTC. Filled out from reference TRBV5-1 and TRBJ2-5, the complete variable domain reads KAGVTQTPRYLIKTRGQQVTLSCSPISGHRSVSWYQQTPGQGLQFLFEYFSETQRNKGNFPGRFSGRQFSNSRSEMNVSTLELGDSALYLCASSPRTGVQETQYFGPGTRLLVL.

The chain joins TRBV11-1 to TRBJ1-3; D not resolved. The V and J ends lost 1 base and 0 bases respectively, with 10 bases between them. From germline, CDR1 is SGHAT and CDR2 FQDESV (reference sequence). The CDR3 runs to 16 residues. In DNA, the CDR3 is TGTGCCAGCAGCTTAGTACAGTTGGGCTCTGGAAACACCATATATTTT. This encodes CASSLVQLGSGNTIYF.

Here the CDR3 reads CASSLYTSGRSNEQFF. In DNA form, the CDR3 reads TGTGCCAGCTCCCTATATACTAGCGGGAGATCCAATGAGCAGTTCTTC. The chain links TRBV18 to TRBJ2-1, with TRBD2 matching over 11 bases. The V gene's germline CDR1 is KGHSH and CDR2 LQKENI. The length of the CDR3 is 16 residues. V lost 6 bases to trimming and J lost 6 bases; unmatched junction nucleotides: 10. Full variable domain (outside the CDR3, taken from reference TRBV18 and TRBJ2-1): NAGVMQNPRHLVRRRGQEARLRCSPMKGHSHVYWYRQLPEEGLKFMVYLQKENIIDESGMPKERFSAEFPKEGPSILRIQQVVRGDSAAYFCASSLYTSGRSNEQFFGPGTRLTVL.

The chain has TRBV19 and TRBJ2-5; 9 nucleotides line up with TRBD2. The CDR3 is 15 residues long. The germline V gene encodes CDR1 LNHDA and CDR2 SQIVND (reference sequence). The trim removed 5 bases at V and 5 bases at J, leaving 9 bases unmatched. The CDR3 DNA follows: TGTGCCAGTAGTGAGGATAGCGGGAGCGGGGAGACCCAGTACTTC. Its protein is CASSEDSGSGETQYF.

The rearrangement links TRBV11-2 to TRBJ2-1; 8 bases are shared with TRBD2. Germline V gene data show CDR1 as SGHAT and CDR2 as FQNNGV. The V gene end was trimmed by 5 bases and the J gene end by 0 bases; junction bases not matched to a gene: 3. The CDR3 totals 15 residues. The CDR3: CASSLLADSYNEQFF. The CDR3 DNA follows: TGTGCCAGCAGCCTACTAGCGGACTCCTACAATGAGCAGTTCTTC.

V usage is TRBV6-5 and J usage is TRBJ1-1; D possibly corresponds to TRBD1 (5 bases). Per germline, CDR1 MNHEY and CDR2 SVGAGI. CDR3 length: 14 amino acids. The germline V and J ends were trimmed by 6 bases and 4 bases, with 15 bases remaining between them. The CDR3, as DNA: TGTGCCAGCAGCTCCCCCACCAGGGTCACTGAAGCTTTCTTT. This gives the protein CASSSPTRVTEAFF.

The rearrangement links TRBV6-5 to TRBJ1-1, with TRBD1 identical over 8 bases. The V segment lost 8 bases and the J segment 10 bases; nucleotides outside the gene matches: 15. Germline loops: CDR1 MNHEY, CDR2 SVGAGI. This CDR3 region has 14 residues. The chain's CDR3 is CASLKPGQVNRAFF. CDR3 sequence (DNA): TGTGCCAGCCTTAAGCCGGGACAGGTAAACCGAGCTTTCTTT.

The rearrangement uses TRBV2 and TRBJ1-2; tentative D call: TRBD1 (5 bases). Germline-derived CDR1 and CDR2 are SNHLY and FYNNEI. The CDR3 extends over 13 amino acids. The V gene lost 4 bases and the J gene lost 0 bases, with 6 bases spanning the gap. CDR3 amino acids: CASSGTTNYGYTF. CDR3 in DNA: TGTGCCAGCAGTGGGACAACTAACTATGGCTACACCTTC.